This T cell receptor beta chain is from a study of monozygotic twins with cystic fibrosis. At the level of the study: Library input was 2.5 to 3 micrograms of fragmented DNA, with approximately 16 PCR cycles. Study findings and constraints: The repertoire was suggested to be naive-dominated, clonality median roughly 0.0091. In 13 of 16 pairs, V gene usage was closest to the co-twin's. Nucleotide-identical clonotype sharing was significantly higher within monozygotic CF twin pairs than between unrelated CF individuals.

Comments on this clone: Its cognate antigen is unknown.

CDR3 length: 12 amino acids. The V end was cut by 1 base, the J end by 10 bases, with 11 bases between. Germline V gene sequence: CDR1 SQVTM, CDR2 ANQGSEA. Data came from immunoSEQ multiplex PCR; TCRdb stores just in-frame clones and leaves some out. The sample holds roughly 35,000 clones, 84% seen once. The source is a girl aged 2 to 10 with cystic fibrosis. The specimen sequenced was blood. The rearrangement joins TRBV29-1 to TRBJ2-1; D remains ambiguous. The CDR3 reads CSVEGKRGEQFF. In nucleotides, the CDR3 is TGCAGCGTTGAAGGGAAGAGAGGCGAGCAGTTCTTC.